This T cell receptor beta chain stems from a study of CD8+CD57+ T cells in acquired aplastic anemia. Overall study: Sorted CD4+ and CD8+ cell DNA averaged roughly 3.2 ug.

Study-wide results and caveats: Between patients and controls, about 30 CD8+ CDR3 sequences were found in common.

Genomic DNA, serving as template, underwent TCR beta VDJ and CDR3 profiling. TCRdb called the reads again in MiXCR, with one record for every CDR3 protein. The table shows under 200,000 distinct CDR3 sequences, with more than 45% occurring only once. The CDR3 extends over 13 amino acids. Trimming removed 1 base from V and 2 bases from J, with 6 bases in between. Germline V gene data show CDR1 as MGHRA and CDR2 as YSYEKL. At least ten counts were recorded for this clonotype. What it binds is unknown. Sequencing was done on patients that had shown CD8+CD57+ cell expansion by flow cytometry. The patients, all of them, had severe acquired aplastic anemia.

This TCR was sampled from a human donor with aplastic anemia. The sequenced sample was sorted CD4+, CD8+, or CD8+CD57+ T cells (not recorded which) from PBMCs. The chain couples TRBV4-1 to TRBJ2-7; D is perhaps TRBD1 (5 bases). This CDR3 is CASSQGGTYEQYF. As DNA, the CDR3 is TGCGCCAGCAGCCAAGGGGGCACCTACGAGCAGTACTTC.